These 11 T cell receptor beta chains were sequenced from one sample in a study of blood T cell repertoires in COVID-19. The data were produced by immunoSEQ multiplex PCR, yet TCRdb's version contains in-frame clones alone and is incomplete. The data hold about 92,000 clones, with around 81% observed a single time. Sequenced sample: peripheral blood. All receptors derive from a man aged 45 to 65 who had recovered from COVID-19.

This chain connects TRBV3-1 (or the pseudogene TRBV3-2) to TRBJ2-1; D is unclear. The V end was cut by 1 base, the J end by 6 bases, with 4 bases between. CDR1 is LGHDT, CDR2 YNNKEL, per germline (reference sequence). The CDR3 extends over 12 amino acids. The CDR3 sequence is CASSQALNEQFF. CDR3 DNA sequence: TGTGCCAGCAGCCAAGCCCTCAATGAGCAGTTCTTC.

This chain uses TRBV19 with TRBJ1-4; D gene ambiguous. V gave up 1 base and J gave up 5 bases, with 5 bases separating them. Germline CDR1 reads LNHDA; CDR2 reads SQIVND (reference sequence). The CDR3 extends over 13 amino acids. The CDR3 sequence: CASSIAGNEKLFF. CDR3 DNA sequence: TGTGCCAGTAGTATAGCGGGGAATGAAAAACTGTTTTTT.

CDR3 nucleotides: TGTGCCATCAGTCGACAGGCGGAGACTGAAGCTTTCTTT. It encodes CAISRQAETEAFF. The chain couples TRBV10-3 to TRBJ1-1, with D tentatively TRBD1 (6 bases). CDR1 ENHRY and CDR2 SYGVKD come from the germline V gene. The V and J ends lost 5 bases and 5 bases respectively, with 12 bases between them. The CDR3 consists of 13 residues.

V gene TRBV11-3 combines with J gene TRBJ2-7; TRBD2 might be the D (5 bases). Germline CDR1 reads SGHNT; CDR2 reads YENEEA. The CDR3 totals 12 residues. Trimming took 2 bases from V and 6 from J, leaving 8 bases between them. The chain's CDR3 is CASSLRGSEQYF. In DNA form, the CDR3 reads TGTGCCAGCAGCTTACGGGGTTCCGAGCAGTACTTC. Together with reference TRBV11-3 and TRBJ2-7, the CDR3 gives the full variable domain: EAGVVQSPRYKIIEKKQPVAFWCNPISGHNTLYWYLQNLGQGPELLIRYENEEAVDDSQLPKDRFSAERLKGVDSTLKIQPAELGDSAVYLCASSLRGSEQYFGPGTRLTVT.

The V gene is TRBV7-2, the J gene TRBJ2-2, with a weak D call TRBD2 (5 bases). CDR3 size: 14 residues. V was shortened by 5 bases and J by 4 bases, with 11 bases between the two germline ends. Germline CDR1 reads SGHTA; CDR2 reads FQGNSA. CDR3 amino acids: CASSTQAGTGELFF. CDR3 DNA: TGTGCCAGCAGCACGCAGGCGGGCACCGGGGAGCTGTTTTTT.

This chain uses TRBV28 with TRBJ2-7; 9 bases agree with TRBD2. V lost 7 bases to trimming and J lost 3 bases; unmatched junction nucleotides: 16. Germline V gene data show CDR1 as MDHEN and CDR2 as SYDVKM. The CDR3 has 17 amino acids. The CDR3 DNA is TGTGCCAGCACTTCCAGCGGGAGGTTTAAATCCAGCTACGAGCAGTACTTC. It yields the protein CASTSSGRFKSSYEQYF.

This chain links TRBV5-1 with TRBJ2-7, with D uncertain. The length of the CDR3 is 14 residues. V was pared by 0 bases and J by 5 bases, with 12 bases between. CDR1 SGHRS and CDR2 YFSETQ come from the germline V gene. This chain's CDR3 is CASSLAGVNNEQYF. The CDR3 DNA sequence: TGCGCCAGCAGCTTGGCCGGAGTCAACAACGAGCAGTACTTC.

Details on this clone: Additional DNA sequences in this sample encode the identical CDR3. The gene calls are TRBV12-5 and TRBJ2-3; a possible D gene is TRBD1 (6 bases). There are 14 residues in the CDR3. CDR1 is LGHNT, CDR2 FRNRAP, per germline. The V and J ends lost 7 bases and 0 bases respectively, with 11 bases between them. In DNA form, the CDR3 reads TGTGCTAGTGCCTTACAGGGCAGCACAGATACGCAGTATTTT. Protein: CASALQGSTDTQYF.

V usage is TRBV10-3 and J usage is TRBJ1-1; D is perhaps TRBD1 (6 bases). The V end lost 0 bases, the J end lost 8 bases, and 13 bases lay between the germline ends. The CDR3 runs to 14 residues. Germline V gives CDR1 ENHRY, CDR2 SYGVKD. The CDR3 loop reads CAISESGQGLEAFF. The CDR3 DNA follows: TGTGCCATCAGTGAGTCGGGGCAGGGGCTGGAAGCTTTCTTT.

V gene TRBV9 combines with J gene TRBJ1-3; 12 bases are shared with TRBD1. CDR3 length: 18 amino acids. Trimming at V came to 3 bases and at J to 1 base, leaving 8 bases not matched to a gene. Germline CDR1 SGDLS, CDR2 YYNGEE. CDR3 bases: TGTGCCAGCAGCGCACCGGGACAGGGGGCGCAGTCTGGAAACACCATATATTTT. This sequence encodes CASSAPGQGAQSGNTIYF.

This clone was picked up a small number of times. The gene calls are TRBV4-2 and TRBJ2-7; 11 bases fit TRBD2. Germline-derived CDR1 and CDR2 are LGHNA and YNFKEQ. With 1 base clipped from V and 2 bases from J, the junction kept 10 bases outside the gene matches. The CDR3 sequence is 18 residues long. CDR3: CASSQALAGGNLAYEQYF. In DNA form, the CDR3 reads TGTGCCAGCAGCCAAGCTCTAGCGGGAGGAAACCTGGCCTACGAGCAGTACTTC.